A single sample gave rise to the 12 T cell receptor delta chains below, sequenced in a study of gamma delta lymphoproliferative disorders and STAT genes. The receptor sequences were amplified from genomic DNA of peripheral blood mononuclear cells. TCRdb called clones anew from the multiplex PCR reads with CATT. The sample has 1,700 or so delta-chain clones, under 3.5% seen once. The sequenced sample was blood. These receptors all stem from a human donor in good health.

This clone has a handful of counts. The protein TCRdb lists belongs to a much larger clone and differs from this DNA's translation at residue 6, which points to a read error; the protein shown is made from the DNA. This chain links TRDV1 with TRDJ1, with 11 bases that match TRDD3. Germline CDR1 and CDR2: TSWWSYY and QGS. V gave up 5 bases and J gave up 4 bases; unmatched junction bases: 27. The CDR3 loop spans 22 amino acids. CDR3 in amino acids: CALGTLYRGILGDRPPGDKLIF. The CDR3 region has the DNA TGTGCTCTTGGGACCCTCTACCGAGGTATACTGGGGGATAGGCCTCCTGGCGATAAACTCATCTTT.

This clone has more than one count but fewer than ten. TCRdb pairs this DNA with a much larger clone's protein that differs at residue 5, likely a read error; the protein shown was translated from the DNA. The chain joins TRDV2 to TRDJ1, with 9 bases fitting TRDD3. V shed 1 base and J 0 bases; nucleotides not matched to a gene: 14. The CDR3 consists of 19 residues. Germline V gene sequence: CDR1 GEAIGNYY, CDR2 EKD. CDR3 DNA sequence: TGTGCCTGTGACACTGCTGGTACTGGGGGACAGGGGTACACCGATAAACTCATCTTT. This gives the protein CACDTAGTGGQGYTDKLIF.

A word on this clone: The protein TCRdb gives is from a much larger clone and does not agree with this DNA's translation at residue 3, likely a read error; the protein shown here comes from the DNA. This chain connects TRAV23/DV6 to TRDJ1; the D gene is possibly TRDD3 (7 bases). Trimming took 6 bases from V and 2 from J, leaving 32 bases between them. This CDR3 has 19 residues. Germline values: CDR1 NTAFDY, CDR2 IRPDVSE (reference sequence). CDR3 residues: CAVNQHFLFRWGPTDKLIF. Here the CDR3 DNA reads TGTGCAGTAAATCAACACTTCCTTTTTCGCTGGGGGCCGACCGATAAACTCATCTTT.

Concerning this clone: The protein given by TCRdb reflects a much larger clone and differs at residue 9 from this DNA's translation, likely from a read error; the protein shown is the DNA's translation. The chain links TRDV2 to TRDJ3; 9 nucleotides agree with TRDD3. The V and J ends lost 1 base and 5 bases, in that order; junction bases with no gene match: 8. CDR1 GEAIGNYY and CDR2 EKD come from the germline V gene. The CDR3 spans 18 residues. CDR3 residues: CACDTYWGTRGDTRQMFF. In DNA, the CDR3 is TGTGCCTGTGACACGTACTGGGGGACGAGAGGGGACACCCGACAGATGTTTTTC.

This clone was counted between two and nine times. The protein TCRdb lists belongs to a much larger clone and differs from this DNA's translation at residue 19, which points to a read error; the protein shown is made from the DNA. The chain is built from TRDV2 and TRDJ1; possibly TRDD2 or TRDD3 for D (7 bases each). The CDR3 length is 20 residues. Germline values: CDR1 GEAIGNYY, CDR2 EKD. Written as DNA, the CDR3 is TGTGCCTGCCCACCTTCCTTCGTACTGGGGATGACCCAGTACACCGATAAACTCACCTTT. It is translated as CACPPSFVLGMTQYTDKLTF.

This clone was seen a handful of times. TCRdb records a much larger clone's protein for this DNA, with a difference at residue 6 that likely arises from a read error; the protein given is the translation of the DNA. CDR3 region: CAFQSLVYLLGDTRYTDKLIF. CDR3 in DNA: TGTGCCTTTCAGTCGCTTGTCTATTTACTGGGGGATACGAGGTACACCGATAAACTCATCTTT. The chain carries TRDV3 and TRDJ1; 13 bases line up with TRDD3. Germline CDR1 and CDR2: TVYSNPD and GDNSRS (reference sequence). This CDR3 comprises 21 residues. V trimming: 2 bases; J trimming: 0 bases; junction bases outside the gene matches: 21. Looking up the rest from reference TRDV3 and TRDJ1 gives the full variable domain: CDKVTQSSPDQTVASGSEVVLLCTYDTVYSNPDLFWYRIRPDYSFQFVFYGDNSRSEGADFTQGRFSVKHILTQKAFHLVISPVRTEDSATYYCAFQSLVYLLGDTRYTDKLIFGKGTRVTVEP.

On this clone itself: TCRdb pairs this DNA with a much larger clone's protein that differs at residue 10, likely a read error; the protein shown was translated from the DNA. CDR3 in DNA: TGTGCCTGCGAAGGGCTGGGGGCCGAGTGCACCGATAAACTCATCTTT. It specifies CACEGLGAECTDKLIF. The J gene is TRDJ1, the V gene TRDV2; the match to TRDD3 covers 7 bases. The CDR3 extends over 16 amino acids. Germline V gives CDR1 GEAIGNYY, CDR2 EKD. V lost 7 bases, J lost 1 base, and 14 bases stayed unmatched.

The rearrangement links TRDV1 to TRDJ1; 13 nucleotides line up with TRDD3. The trim removed 0 bases at V and 0 bases at J, leaving 22 bases unmatched. The CDR3 is 24 residues long. In germline, CDR1 is TSWWSYY, CDR2 QGS. For the CDR3, the DNA is TGTGCTCTTGGGGAACTATCTCCTACTATCGTACTGGGGGATACGCGGTGGTACACCGATAAACTCATCTTT. Translated, it gives CALGELSPTIVLGDTRWYTDKLIF.

On this clone: The protein given by TCRdb reflects a much larger clone and differs at residue 15 from this DNA's translation, likely from a read error; the protein shown is the DNA's translation. The chain combines TRDV2 with TRDJ1; 8 nucleotides match TRDD3. The CDR3 contains 19 residues. Germline CDR1 is GEAIGNYY and CDR2 is EKD. With V trimmed by 3 bases and J by 6 bases, 23 bases remained unmatched. This chain's CDR3 is CACDGLSGGHTPAANKLIF. DNA for the CDR3: TGTGCCTGTGACGGACTCTCTGGGGGACACACCCCCGCTGCCAATAAACTCATCTTT.

By sample share, this clone is large. Other DNA sequences within the sample encode an identical CDR3. The V call is TRDV2, the J call TRDJ1; the match to TRDD3 covers 11 bases. Germline assignment: CDR1 GEAIGNYY and CDR2 EKD. There are 16 residues in the CDR3. The V segment lost 2 bases and the J segment 0 bases; nucleotides outside the gene matches: 4. CDR3 loop: CACDILLGDNTDKLIF. DNA for the CDR3: TGTGCCTGTGACATTCTACTGGGGGATAACACCGATAAACTCATCTTT.

Concerning this clone: The protein recorded in TCRdb matches a much larger clone and deviates from this DNA's translation at residue 6, suggesting a read error; the protein here is obtained by translating the DNA. The chain is built from TRDV1 and TRDJ1, with 7 bases matching TRDD3. The CDR3 totals 18 residues. After removal of 3 bases from V and 0 bases from J, the junction contained 13 bases not matched to a gene. Per the germline V gene, CDR1 is TSWWSYY and CDR2 is QGS. CDR3 region: CALGELTSWGLYTDKLIF. CDR3 DNA: TGTGCTCTTGGGGAGCTTACTAGCTGGGGGTTATACACCGATAAACTCATCTTT.

Regarding this clone: A far more abundant clone sits one base away, making this likely a read error. The chain couples TRDV2 to TRDJ1; 12 nucleotides align to TRDD3. The CDR3 runs 18 residues. From germline, CDR1 is GEAIGNYY and CDR2 EKD. CDR3 nucleotides: TGTGCCTGTGACACCGTGAGGCTGGGGGATACGTACACCGATAAACCCATCTTT. This codes for CACDTVRLGDTYTDKPIF.